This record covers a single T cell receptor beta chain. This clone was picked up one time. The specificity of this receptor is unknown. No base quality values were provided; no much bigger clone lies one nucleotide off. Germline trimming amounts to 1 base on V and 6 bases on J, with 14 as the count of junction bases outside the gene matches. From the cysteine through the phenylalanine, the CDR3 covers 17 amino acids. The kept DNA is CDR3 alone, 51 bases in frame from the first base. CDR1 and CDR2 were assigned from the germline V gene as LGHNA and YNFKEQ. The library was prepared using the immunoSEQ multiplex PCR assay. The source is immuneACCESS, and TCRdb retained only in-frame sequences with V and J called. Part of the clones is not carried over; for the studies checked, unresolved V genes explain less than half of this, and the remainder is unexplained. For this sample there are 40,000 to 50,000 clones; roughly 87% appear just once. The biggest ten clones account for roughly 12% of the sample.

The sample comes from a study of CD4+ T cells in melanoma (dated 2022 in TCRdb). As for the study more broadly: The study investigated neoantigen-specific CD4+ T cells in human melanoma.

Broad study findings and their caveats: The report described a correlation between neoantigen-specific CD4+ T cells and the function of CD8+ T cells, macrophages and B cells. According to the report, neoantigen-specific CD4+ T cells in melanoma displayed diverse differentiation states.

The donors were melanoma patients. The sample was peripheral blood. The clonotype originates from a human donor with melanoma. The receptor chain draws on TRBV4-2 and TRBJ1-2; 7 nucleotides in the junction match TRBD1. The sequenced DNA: TGTGCCAGCAGCCAAGGGTCCGACAGGGACTATATCCATGGCTACACCTTC. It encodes CASSQGSDRDYIHGYTF.